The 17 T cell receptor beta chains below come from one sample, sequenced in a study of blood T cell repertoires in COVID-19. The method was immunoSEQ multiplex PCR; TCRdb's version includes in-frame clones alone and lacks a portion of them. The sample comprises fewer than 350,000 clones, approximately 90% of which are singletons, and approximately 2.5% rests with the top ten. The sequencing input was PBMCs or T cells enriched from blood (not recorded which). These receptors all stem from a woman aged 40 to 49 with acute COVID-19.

In DNA, the CDR3 is TGTGCCAGCAGCCCAATGACAGGGATCCGCGAGCAGTACTTC. It is translated as CASSPMTGIREQYF. The V gene is TRBV9, the J gene TRBJ2-7; 7 nucleotides align to TRBD1. The V and J ends lost 4 bases and 6 bases, in that order; junction bases with no gene match: 10. The CDR3 covers 14 residues. Germline loops: CDR1 SGDLS, CDR2 YYNGEE.

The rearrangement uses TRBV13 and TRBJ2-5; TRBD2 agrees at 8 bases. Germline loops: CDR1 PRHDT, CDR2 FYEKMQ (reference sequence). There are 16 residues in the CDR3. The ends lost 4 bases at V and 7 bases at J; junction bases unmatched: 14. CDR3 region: CASSSGLAGRVGTQYF. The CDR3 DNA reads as TGTGCCAGCAGCTCCGGACTAGCCGGTCGGGTGGGGACCCAGTACTTC. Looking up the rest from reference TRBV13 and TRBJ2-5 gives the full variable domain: AAGVIQSPRHLIKEKRETATLKCYPIPRHDTVYWYQQGPGQDPQFLISFYEKMQSDKGSIPDRFSAQQFSDYHSELNMSSLELGDSALYFCASSSGLAGRVGTQYFGPGTRLLVL.

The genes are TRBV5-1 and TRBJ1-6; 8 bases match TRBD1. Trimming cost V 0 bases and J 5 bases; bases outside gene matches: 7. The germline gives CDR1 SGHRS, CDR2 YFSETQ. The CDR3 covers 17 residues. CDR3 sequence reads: CASSLALSDRDNSPLHF. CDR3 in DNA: TGCGCCAGCAGCTTGGCCCTTTCGGACAGGGATAATTCACCCCTCCACTTT. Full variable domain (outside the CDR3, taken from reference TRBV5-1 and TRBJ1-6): KAGVTQTPRYLIKTRGQQVTLSCSPISGHRSVSWYQQTPGQGLQFLFEYFSETQRNKGNFPGRFSGRQFSNSRSEMNVSTLELGDSALYLCASSLALSDRDNSPLHFGNGTRLTVT.

The CDR3, as DNA: TGCGCCAGCAGCAGGACGGGACAGGGGAAAGAGACCCAGTACTTC. It encodes CASSRTGQGKETQYF. The chain is built from TRBV5-1 and TRBJ2-5; 10 positions agree with TRBD1. CDR3 length: 15 amino acids. Germline V lookup: CDR1 SGHRS, CDR2 YFSETQ. Trimming took 4 bases from V and 3 from J; bases not matched to a gene: 6.

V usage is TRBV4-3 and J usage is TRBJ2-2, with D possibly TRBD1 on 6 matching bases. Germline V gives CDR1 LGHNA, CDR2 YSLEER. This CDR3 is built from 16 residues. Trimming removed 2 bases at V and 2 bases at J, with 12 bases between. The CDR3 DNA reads TGCGCCAGCAGCCAACGTTTCAGGGGCAACACCGGGGAGCTGTTTTTT. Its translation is CASSQRFRGNTGELFF.

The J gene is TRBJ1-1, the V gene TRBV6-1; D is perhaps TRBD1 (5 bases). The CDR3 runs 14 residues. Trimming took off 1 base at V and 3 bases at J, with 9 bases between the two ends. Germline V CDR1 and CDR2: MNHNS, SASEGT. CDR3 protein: CASSEVSRDTEAFF. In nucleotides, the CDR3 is TGTGCCAGCAGTGAAGTTAGCAGGGACACTGAAGCTTTCTTT.

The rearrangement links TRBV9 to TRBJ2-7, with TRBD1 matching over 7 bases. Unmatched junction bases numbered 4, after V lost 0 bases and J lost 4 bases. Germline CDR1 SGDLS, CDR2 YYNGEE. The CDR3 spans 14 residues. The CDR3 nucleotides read TGTGCCAGCAGCGTAGCCCGACAGGGTTACGAGCAGTACTTC. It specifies CASSVARQGYEQYF.

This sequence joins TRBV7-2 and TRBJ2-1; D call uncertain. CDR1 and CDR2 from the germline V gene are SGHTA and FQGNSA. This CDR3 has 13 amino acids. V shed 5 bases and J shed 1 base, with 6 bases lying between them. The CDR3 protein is CASSTNSYNEQFF. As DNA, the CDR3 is TGTGCCAGCAGCACTAATTCCTACAATGAGCAGTTCTTC.

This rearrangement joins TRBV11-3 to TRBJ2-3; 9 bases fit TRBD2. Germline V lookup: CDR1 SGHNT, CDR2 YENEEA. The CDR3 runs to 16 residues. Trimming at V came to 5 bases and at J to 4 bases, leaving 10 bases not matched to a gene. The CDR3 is CASSGSGSRSPDTQYF. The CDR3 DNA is TGTGCCAGCAGCGGTAGCGGGAGTCGGTCCCCAGATACGCAGTATTTT.

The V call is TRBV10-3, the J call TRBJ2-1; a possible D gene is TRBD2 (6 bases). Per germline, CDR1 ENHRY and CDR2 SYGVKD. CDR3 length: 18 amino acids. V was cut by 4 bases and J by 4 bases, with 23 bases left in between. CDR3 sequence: CAISGTPGGGEWYNEQFF. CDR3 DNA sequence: TGTGCCATCAGTGGGACCCCCGGCGGAGGGGAGTGGTACAATGAGCAGTTCTTC.

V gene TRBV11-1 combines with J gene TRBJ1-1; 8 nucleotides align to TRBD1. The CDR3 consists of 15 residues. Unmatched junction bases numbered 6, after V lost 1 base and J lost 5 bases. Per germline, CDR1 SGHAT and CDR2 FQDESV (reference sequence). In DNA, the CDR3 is TGTGCCAGCAGCTTAGAGACAGGGGTAAAGACTGAAGCTTTCTTT. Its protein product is CASSLETGVKTEAFF.

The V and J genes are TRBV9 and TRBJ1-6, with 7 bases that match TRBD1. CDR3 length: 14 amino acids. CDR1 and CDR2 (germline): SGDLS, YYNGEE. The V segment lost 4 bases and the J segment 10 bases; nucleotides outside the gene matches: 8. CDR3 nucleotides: TGTGCCAGCAGCCCGGGACAGATAGGGTCACCCCTCCACTTT. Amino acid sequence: CASSPGQIGSPLHF.

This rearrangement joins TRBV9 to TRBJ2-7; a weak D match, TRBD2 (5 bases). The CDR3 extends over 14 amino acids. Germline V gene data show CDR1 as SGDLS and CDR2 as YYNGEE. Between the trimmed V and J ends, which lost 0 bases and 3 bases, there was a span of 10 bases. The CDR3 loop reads CASSVGDRGYEQYF. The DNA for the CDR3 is TGTGCCAGCAGCGTAGGAGACCGGGGCTACGAGCAGTACTTC. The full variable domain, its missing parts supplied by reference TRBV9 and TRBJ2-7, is DSGVTQTPKHLITATGQRVTLRCSPRSGDLSVYWYQQSLDQGLQFLIQYYNGEERAKGNILERFSAQQFPDLHSELNLSSLELGDSALYFCASSVGDRGYEQYFGPGTRLTVT.

The CDR3 region has the DNA TGTGCCAGCAGCTTACCCAGCGGGAGCTCAGATACGCAGTATTTT. Its translation: CASSLPSGSSDTQYF. The J gene is TRBJ2-3, the V gene TRBV7-2, with TRBD2 matching over 8 bases. Per germline, CDR1 SGHTA and CDR2 FQGNSA. The CDR3 is made up of 15 amino acids. Trimming removed 2 bases from V and 4 bases from J; junction bases left unmatched: 5.

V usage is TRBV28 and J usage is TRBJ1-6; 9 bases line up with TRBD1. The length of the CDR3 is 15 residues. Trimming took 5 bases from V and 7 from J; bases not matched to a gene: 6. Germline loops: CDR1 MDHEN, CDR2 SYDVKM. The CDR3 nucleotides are TGTGCCAGCAGTAAACAGGGGGCCGGGAATTCACCCCTCCACTTT. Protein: CASSKQGAGNSPLHF. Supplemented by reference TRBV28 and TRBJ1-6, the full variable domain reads DVKVTQSSRYLVKRTGEKVFLECVQDMDHENMFWYRQDPGLGLRLIYFSYDVKMKEKGDIPEGYSVSREKKERFSLILESASTNQTSMYLCASSKQGAGNSPLHFGNGTRLTVT.

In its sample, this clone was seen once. Here the CDR3 reads CATTDRASDTQYF. The CDR3 DNA reads as TGTGCCACGACGGACAGGGCTTCAGATACGCAGTATTTT. The chain joins TRBV24-1 to TRBJ2-3; 8 positions agree with TRBD1. The CDR3 is 13 amino acids. Losses at the gene ends were 10 bases for V and 4 bases for J; bases not matched to a gene: 6. Germline lookup yields CDR1 KGHDR and CDR2 SFDVKD.

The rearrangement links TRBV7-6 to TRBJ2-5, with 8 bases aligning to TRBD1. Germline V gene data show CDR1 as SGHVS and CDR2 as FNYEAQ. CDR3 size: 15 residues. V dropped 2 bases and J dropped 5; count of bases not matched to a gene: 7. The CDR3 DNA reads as TGTGCCAGCAGCTTACCTGGGACAGGCTGGGAGACCCAGTACTTC. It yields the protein CASSLPGTGWETQYF.